The source of this T cell receptor beta chain is a study of blood T cells in healthy people across ages. Broader study findings: Long-lived donors had more naive CD4+ cells and higher diversity than aged donors.

Healthy Caucasian individuals from Russia aged about 6 to 95 were enrolled as donors. Each sample used at least 6 million PBMCs. As regards this clonotype: Its antigen is not identified.

Germline V gene data show CDR1 as DFQATT and CDR2 as SNEGSKA (reference sequence). The CDR3 totals 14 residues. Trimming cost V 3 bases and J 3 bases, with 11 bases left between them. Primers used in a second PCR of roughly 6 to 11 cycles were a sample-barcoded 5' primer and a J-beta primer mix. TCRdb re-analysed the 5' RACE reads in MiXCR, keeping a single row per CDR3 protein. The repertoire holds just over 800,000 distinct CDR3 sequences, with approximately 67% as singletons. The material sequenced was blood. The chain recombines TRBV20-1 with TRBJ1-4; D remains unclear. The source is a man younger than 45 in good health. The CDR3 DNA follows: TGCAGTGCTAGGCGTCAGCCATCTAATGAAAAACTGTTTTTT. Amino acids: CSARRQPSNEKLFF.